These T cell receptor beta chains were read from a single sample in a study of T cell repertoires in cytomegalovirus infection. MiXCR was run by TCRdb on the reads, yielding one entry per CDR3 protein. The table lists roughly 640,000 distinct CDR3 sequences, 20% to 25% of them singletons. Sequenced material: CD8+ T cells from PBMCs. Receptors were obtained from a human donor in good health (CMV status not recorded). Some clones in this sample may be carry-over from other donors' samples. Both conserved end residues are trimmed from each CDR3. Each record gives: V gene, J gene, CDR3 protein.

>TRBV7-8|TRBJ2-1
ASSPGGAGDEQF
>TRBV7-2|TRBJ2-1
ASSSIGLAGGLVEQF
>TRBV7-9|TRBJ1-1
ASRQSTEAF
>TRBV29-1|TRBJ1-2
SAGDNYGYT
>TRBV4-1|TRBJ2-7
ASSAGTTNSYEQY
>TRBV12-3/TRBV12-4|TRBJ1-1
ASSGGPVTEAF
>TRBV13|TRBJ2-5
ASSNRGETQY
>TRBV11-2|TRBJ2-5
ASSFRGRWRETQY
>TRBV7-8|TRBJ2-5
ASSSTGGTGGETQY
>TRBV20-1|TRBJ2-1
SARGDLAGVYNEQF
>TRBV29-1|TRBJ1-1
SVDTGPTEAF
>TRBV28|TRBJ2-1
ASSLPSGGNEQF
>TRBV20-1|TRBJ2-1
SARDLDRGEQF
>TRBV6-2/TRBV6-3|TRBJ2-5
ASTDLSPQETQY
>TRBV7-2|TRBJ2-1
ASSLVYLEQF
>TRBV29-1|TRBJ1-2
SVESRTGYT
>TRBV7-2|TRBJ2-3
ASSLWQAGVPDTQY
>TRBV6-2/TRBV6-3|TRBJ1-1
ASSGTPPEAF
>TRBV2|TRBJ2-1
ASRGGRTGTNEQF
>TRBV19|TRBJ1-1
ASSTDGYTEAF
>TRBV7-2|TRBJ1-2
ASRAPLGEYGYT
>TRBV29-1|TRBJ2-3
SVDLAPSTDTQY
>TRBV7-2|TRBJ2-3
ASSLGVRPVTDTQY
>TRBV7-2|TRBJ2-1
ASSLARLGMGSYNEQF
>TRBV20-1|TRBJ1-2
SAREQGTVYGYT
>TRBV7-9|TRBJ2-7
ASSSGGGSLNEQY
>TRBV24-1|TRBJ2-2
ATSERTSGPTGELF
>TRBV6-6|TRBJ1-2
ASSYSTTNYGYT
>TRBV2|TRBJ2-1
ASSPKRGGYVEQF
>TRBV12-3/TRBV12-4|TRBJ2-7
ASSPPRDRYEQY
>TRBV7-8|TRBJ2-2
ASSPLRGGRRTGELF
>TRBV7-6|TRBJ2-3
ASSLWALGDTQY
>TRBV28|TRBJ1-2
ASRPGGLNGYT
>TRBV2|TRBJ2-1
ASSGRDRAYNEQF
>TRBV29-1|TRBJ2-7
STIQGGEQY
>TRBV28|TRBJ1-1
ASSSDFKGLAEAF
>TRBV7-6|TRBJ1-6
ASSLYVTETFNSPLH
>TRBV20-1|TRBJ2-5
SARDGPGLEYQETQY
>TRBV7-8|TRBJ2-1
ASSPHPGTSSTYNEQF
>TRBV7-9|TRBJ1-4
ASSLTPPKPNEKLF
>TRBV7-8|TRBJ2-1
ASSLVDPQEQF
>TRBV12-3/TRBV12-4|TRBJ2-1
ASSWGGWNEQF
>TRBV7-2|TRBJ1-1
ASSPGAGNTEAF
>TRBV6-6|TRBJ2-3
ASSWTPDTDTQY
>TRBV15|TRBJ2-3
ATSGVAGGPGDTQY
>TRBV6-6|TRBJ2-3
ATGGPADTQY